This T cell receptor beta chain came from a study of shared clonotypes between healthy human individuals. CDR3 length: 14 amino acids. V was clipped by 6 bases and J by 7 bases; unmatched bases: 3. Germline V gene data show CDR1 as ENHRY and CDR2 as SYGVKD. Genomic DNA per cell subset filled all wells of several immunoSEQ plates. This table comes from immunoSEQ multiplex PCR, and its TCRdb copy is limited to in-frame clones, with some not included. The data contain 2.5 million or so clones, roughly nine tenths of them singletons. The sequenced sample consisted of naive CD4+ T cells sorted from blood. The subset here: CD45RA+ positively selected. The gene calls are TRBV10-3 and TRBJ2-2; 12 nucleotides line up with TRBD1. The receptor was isolated from a man aged 18 to 29 in good health. In nucleotides, the CDR3 is TGTGCCATCAGGGGACAGGGGGCGATCGGGGAGCTGTTTTTT. It yields the protein CAIRGQGAIGELFF.